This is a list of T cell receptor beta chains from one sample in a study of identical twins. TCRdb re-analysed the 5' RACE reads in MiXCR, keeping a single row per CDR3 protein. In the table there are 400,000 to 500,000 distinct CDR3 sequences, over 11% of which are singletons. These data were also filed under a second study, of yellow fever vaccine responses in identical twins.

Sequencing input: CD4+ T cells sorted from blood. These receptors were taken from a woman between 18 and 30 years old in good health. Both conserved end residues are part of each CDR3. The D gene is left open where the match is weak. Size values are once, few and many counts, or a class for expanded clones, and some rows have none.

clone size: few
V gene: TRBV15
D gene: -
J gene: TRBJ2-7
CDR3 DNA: TGTGCCACCAGCAGGACCCTGGTAGGGGACGAGCAGTACTTC
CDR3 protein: CATSRTLVGDEQYF

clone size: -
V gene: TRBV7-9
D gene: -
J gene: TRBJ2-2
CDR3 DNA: TGTGCCAGCAGCTTATTGCGGACCAGCGGCACCGGGGAGCTGTTTTTT
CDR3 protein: CASSLLRTSGTGELFF

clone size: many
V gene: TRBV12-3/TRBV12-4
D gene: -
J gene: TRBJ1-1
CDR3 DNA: TGTGCCAGCAAGGGGACAACGAACACTGAAGCTTTCTTT
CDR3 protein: CASKGTTNTEAFF

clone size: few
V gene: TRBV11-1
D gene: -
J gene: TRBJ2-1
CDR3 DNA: TGTGCCAGCAGCCTCCTCCCGCTACCGCAGTTCTTC
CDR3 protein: CASSLLPLPQFF

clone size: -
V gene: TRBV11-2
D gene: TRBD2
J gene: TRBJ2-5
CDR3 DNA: TGTGCCAGCAGCTTGGGGGCGGGAGGGCCGCGGGAGACCCAGTACTTC
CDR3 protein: CASSLGAGGPRETQYF

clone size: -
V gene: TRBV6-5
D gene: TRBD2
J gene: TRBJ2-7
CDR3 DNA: TGTGCCAGCAGTTCAGCCTCCGGGACTAGCGGGAGGCTTCCCTACGAGCAGTACTTC
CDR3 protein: CASSSASGTSGRLPYEQYF

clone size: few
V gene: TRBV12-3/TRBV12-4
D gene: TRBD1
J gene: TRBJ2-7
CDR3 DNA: TGTGCCAGCAGTTTAGCGATGTCAGGGGGCCAGAATTACGAGCAGTACTTC
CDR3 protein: CASSLAMSGGQNYEQYF

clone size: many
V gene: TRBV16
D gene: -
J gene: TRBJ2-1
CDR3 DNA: TGTGCCAGCAGCCAATCACTAGCAATGAGTTGGGAGCAGTTCTTC
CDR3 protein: CASSQSLAMSWEQFF

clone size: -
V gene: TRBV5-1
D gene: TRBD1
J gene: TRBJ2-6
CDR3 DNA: TGCGCCAGCAGCTTGAGCTGGGCGGAGACAGGGGCGTCAGGGGCCAACGTCCTGACTTTC
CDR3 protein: CASSLSWAETGASGANVLTF

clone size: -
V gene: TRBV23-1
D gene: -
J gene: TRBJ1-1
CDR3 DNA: TGCGCCAGCAGTCAATCTGACCAGCTGAGGACTGAAGCTTTCTTT
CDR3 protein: CASSQSDQLRTEAFF

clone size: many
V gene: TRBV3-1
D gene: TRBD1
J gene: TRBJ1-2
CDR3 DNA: TGTGCCAGCAGCCAAGCCTCCCCAGGGGGCGCGAGTGGCTACACCTTC
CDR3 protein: CASSQASPGGASGYTF

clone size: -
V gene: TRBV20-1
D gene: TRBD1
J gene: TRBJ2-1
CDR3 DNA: TGCAGTGCTAGAAGACAGGGCTTCTACAATGAGCAGTTCTTC
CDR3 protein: CSARRQGFYNEQFF

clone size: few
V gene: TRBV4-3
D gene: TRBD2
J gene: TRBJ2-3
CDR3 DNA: TGCGCCAGCAGCCGATACCTCCTAGCGGGAGGGCCGCCAACAGATACGCAGTATTTT
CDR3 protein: CASSRYLLAGGPPTDTQYF

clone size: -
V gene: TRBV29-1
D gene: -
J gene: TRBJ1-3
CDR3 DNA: TGCAGCGTCCGACCTATGGGAGACTCTGGAAACACCATATATTTT
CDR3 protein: CSVRPMGDSGNTIYF

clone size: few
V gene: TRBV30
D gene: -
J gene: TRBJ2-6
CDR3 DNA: TGTGCCTGCCGAAAGGGGGCCAACGTCCTGACTTTC
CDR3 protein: CACRKGANVLTF

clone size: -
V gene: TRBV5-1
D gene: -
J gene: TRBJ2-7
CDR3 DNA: TGCGCCAGCAGCTTGGCCTACCCCAGGGCTAACTACGAGCAGTACTTC
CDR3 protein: CASSLAYPRANYEQYF

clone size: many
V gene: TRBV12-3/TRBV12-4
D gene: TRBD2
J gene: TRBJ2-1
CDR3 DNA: TGTGCCAGCCACTCGCGGACTAGCTCCTACAATGAGCAGTTCTTC
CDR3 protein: CASHSRTSSYNEQFF

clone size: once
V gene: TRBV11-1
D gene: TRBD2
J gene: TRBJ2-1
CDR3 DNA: TGTGCCAGCAGCGTCGGACTAGCGGGGGACCTGGGGTCTAATGAGCAGTTCTTC
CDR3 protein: CASSVGLAGDLGSNEQFF

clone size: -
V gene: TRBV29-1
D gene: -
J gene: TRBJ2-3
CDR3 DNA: TGCAGCGTCGGAGTTAACATCGTTGATACGCAGTATTTT
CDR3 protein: CSVGVNIVDTQYF

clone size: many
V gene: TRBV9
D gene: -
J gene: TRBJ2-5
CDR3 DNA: TGTGCCAGCAGCCCCGATGTGTGGGGCCAAGAGACCCAGTACTTC
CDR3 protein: CASSPDVWGQETQYF

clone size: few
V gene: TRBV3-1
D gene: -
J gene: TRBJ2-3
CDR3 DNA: TGTGCCAGCAGCCAACAAGGACCTCTCGTAGCCACAGATACGCAGTATTTT
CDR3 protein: CASSQQGPLVATDTQYF

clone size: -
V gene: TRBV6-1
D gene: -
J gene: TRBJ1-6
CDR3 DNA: TGTGCCAGCAGTGAAGGGCATTCACCCCTCCACTTT
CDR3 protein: CASSEGHSPLHF

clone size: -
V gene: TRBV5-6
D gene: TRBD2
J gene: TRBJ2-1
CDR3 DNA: TGTGCCAGCAGCGGGGGAGGGAAGGAGCAGTTCTTC
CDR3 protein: CASSGGGKEQFF

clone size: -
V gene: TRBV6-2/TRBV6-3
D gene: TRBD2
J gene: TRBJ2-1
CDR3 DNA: TGTGCCAGCAGTCCTCGACTAGCATGGGGCAATGAGCAGTTCTTC
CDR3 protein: CASSPRLAWGNEQFF

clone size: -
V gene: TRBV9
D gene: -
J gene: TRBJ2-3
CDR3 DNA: TGTGCCAGCAGCGTAGCGAGCGGGGATACGCAGTATTTT
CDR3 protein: CASSVASGDTQYF

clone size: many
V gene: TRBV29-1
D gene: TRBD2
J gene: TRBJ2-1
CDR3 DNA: TGCGCCTTGGGGGGGAATGAGCAGTTCTTC
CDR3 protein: CALGGNEQFF

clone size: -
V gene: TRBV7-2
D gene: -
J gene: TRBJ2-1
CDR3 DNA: TGTGCCAGCAGCTCCCGCGGGGCTAGCATGAATGAGCAGTTCTTC
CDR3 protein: CASSSRGASMNEQFF

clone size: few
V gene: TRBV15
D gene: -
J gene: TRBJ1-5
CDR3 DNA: TGTGCCACCAGCCGGCACACCGAGCTTAGCAATCAGCCCCAGCATTTT
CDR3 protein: CATSRHTELSNQPQHF

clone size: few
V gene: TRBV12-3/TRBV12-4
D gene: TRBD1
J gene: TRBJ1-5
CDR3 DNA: TGTGCCAGCAGCCCTCAGACAGGGTGGCAGCCCCAGCATTTT
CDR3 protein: CASSPQTGWQPQHF

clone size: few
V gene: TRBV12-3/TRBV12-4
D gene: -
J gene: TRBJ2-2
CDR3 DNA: TGTGCCAGCAGTTTCCAGCGGACTACCCACACCGGGGAGCTGTTTTTT
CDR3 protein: CASSFQRTTHTGELFF

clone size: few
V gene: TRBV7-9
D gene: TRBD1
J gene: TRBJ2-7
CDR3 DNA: TGTGCCAGCGTCCCGGACAGGGGCTACGAGCAGTACTTC
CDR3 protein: CASVPDRGYEQYF

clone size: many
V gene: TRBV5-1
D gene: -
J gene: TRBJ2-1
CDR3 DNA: TGCGCCAGCAGCTCTCGGCCCGGCCGGTCCAATGAGCAGTTCTTC
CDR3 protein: CASSSRPGRSNEQFF

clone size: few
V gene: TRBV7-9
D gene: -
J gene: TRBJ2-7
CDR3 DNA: TGTGCCAGCAGCTTAGATTCGGTGGTGCCGTACTTC
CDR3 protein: CASSLDSVVPYF

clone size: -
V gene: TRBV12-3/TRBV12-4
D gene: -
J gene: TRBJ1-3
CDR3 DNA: TGTGCCAGCAGTTACGGACGGAACTCTGGAAACACCATATATTTT
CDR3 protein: CASSYGRNSGNTIYF

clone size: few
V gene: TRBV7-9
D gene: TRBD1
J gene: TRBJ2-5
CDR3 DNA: TGTGCCAGCAGCTCCTTGACCCCCCGGACAGGGCCAGAGACCCAGTACTTC
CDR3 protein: CASSSLTPRTGPETQYF

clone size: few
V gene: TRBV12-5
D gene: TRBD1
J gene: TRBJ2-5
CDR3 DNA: TGTGCTAGTGGTTTGGGAGACAGGGGAAATGTGGAGACCCAGTACTTC
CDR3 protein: CASGLGDRGNVETQYF

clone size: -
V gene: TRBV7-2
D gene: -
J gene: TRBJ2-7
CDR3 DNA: TGTGCCAGCAGCACCCGCCCGGTCGAGCAGTACTTC
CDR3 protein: CASSTRPVEQYF

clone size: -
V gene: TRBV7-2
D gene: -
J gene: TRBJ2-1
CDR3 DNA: TGTGCCAGCAGCTCTAGAGAGCCAATAATGGATGAGCAGTTCTTC
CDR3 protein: CASSSREPIMDEQFF

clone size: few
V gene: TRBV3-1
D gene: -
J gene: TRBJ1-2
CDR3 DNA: TGTGCCAGCAGCCAAGGTACCATCTATGGCTACACCTTC
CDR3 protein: CASSQGTIYGYTF

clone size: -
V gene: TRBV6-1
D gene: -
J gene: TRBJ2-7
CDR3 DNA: TGTGCCAGCAGTGAAGCAGGCGTCGCCTACGAGCAGTACTTC
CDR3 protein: CASSEAGVAYEQYF

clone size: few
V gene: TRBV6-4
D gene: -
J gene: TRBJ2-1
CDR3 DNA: TGTGCCAGCAGTGATTTCAGGGGGGGAGGTGAGCAGTTCTTC
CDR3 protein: CASSDFRGGGEQFF

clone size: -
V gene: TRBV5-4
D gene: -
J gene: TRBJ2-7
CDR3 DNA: TGTGCCAGCAGCCTCCCGGCCAGGGACGAGCAGTACTTC
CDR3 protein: CASSLPARDEQYF